The clone carrying this T cell receptor (beta chain) has more than one count but fewer than ten. Original processing methods: Counts of nucleated cells, estimated from reference gene primer amplification, were obtained. TCRdb's copy holds only in-frame clones and misses some; the assay was immunoSEQ multiplex PCR. D and trimming were read from the DNA, whereas the V and J calls and clone size are those reported in that table. The table shows 250,000 or so clones, with around 90% occurring only once. These data originate in a study of blood T cell repertoires in COVID-19. At the level of the study: There were acute and convalescent COVID-19 samples, and they came from the United States, Italy and Spain.

Across about two dozen US areas, participants ranged in age from 18 to 89 years. Donors of Cohort 3 who recovered were those that had two negative PCRs, clearance, or symptom resolution. The CDR3 has 15 residues. The germline CDR1 and CDR2 sequences are MRHNA and SNTAGT. Trimming removed 0 bases at V and 6 bases at J, with 11 bases between. The sequence was obtained from a woman aged 50 to 65 who had recovered from COVID-19. Sequenced input: PBMCs or T cells enriched from blood (not recorded which). V usage is TRBV6-4 and J usage is TRBJ2-2; D is unresolved. CDR3: CASSDSSGVPGELFF. As DNA, the CDR3 is TGTGCCAGCAGTGACTCGTCCGGAGTACCCGGGGAGCTGTTTTTT.